Presented here are 5 T cell receptor beta chains from one specimen sequenced in a study of blood T cell repertoires in COVID-19. TCRdb's copy holds only in-frame clones and misses some; the assay was immunoSEQ multiplex PCR. The sample yields tens of thousands of clones, 82% seen once. Specimen: peripheral blood. These TCRs come from a man aged 45-65 years with active or convalescent COVID-19.

The chain links TRBV2 to TRBJ2-3; tentative D call: TRBD2 (5 bases). This CDR3 spans 16 amino acids. V was clipped by 4 bases and J by 0 bases, with 14 bases between them. Germline values: CDR1 SNHLY, CDR2 FYNNEI. In DNA, the CDR3 is TGTGCCAGCAGTGGGAACTGGCTAGCCAGCACAGATACGCAGTATTTT. It is translated as CASSGNWLASTDTQYF.

The V call is TRBV10-1, the J call TRBJ2-5, with unresolved D. Germline V gives CDR1 WNHNN, CDR2 SYGVQD (reference sequence). This CDR3 has 11 amino acids. The ends were cut back, 6 bases at V and 7 bases at J, with 9 bases in the middle. The CDR3 coding sequence is TGCGCCAGCAGCGACCGAGGGACCCAGTACTTC. This translates into CASSDRGTQYF.

The chain employs TRBV19 and TRBJ1-2, with TRBD1 matching 8 bases. V trimming: 6 bases; J trimming: 3 bases; junction bases outside the gene matches: 12. The CDR3 totals 16 residues. Looked up from germline, CDR1 is LNHDA and CDR2 is SQIVND (reference sequence). The CDR3 loop is CASRELPDRVDYGYTF. Written as DNA, the CDR3 is TGTGCCAGTAGGGAACTTCCGGACAGGGTTGACTATGGCTACACCTTC.

The chain combines TRBV28 with TRBJ2-2, with D uncertain. Germline values: CDR1 MDHEN, CDR2 SYDVKM. V shed 6 bases and J shed 0 bases, with 11 bases lying between them. CDR3 length equals 15 residues. As DNA, the CDR3 is TGTGCCAGCAGGGCTAGTCTAGCGAACACCGGGGAGCTGTTTTTT. Translation gives CASRASLANTGELFF.

The V gene is TRBV7-2, the J gene TRBJ2-1; 8 bases align to TRBD1. J lost 11 bases, V lost 1 base, and 4 bases had no gene match. The germline gives CDR1 SGHTA, CDR2 FQGNSA. The CDR3 covers 13 residues. The CDR3 region is CASSLGTGNKQFF. CDR3 in DNA: TGTGCCAGCAGCTTAGGGACAGGGAATAAGCAGTTCTTC. Together with reference TRBV7-2 and TRBJ2-1, the CDR3 gives the full variable domain: GAGVSQSPSNKVTEKGKDVELRCDPISGHTALYWYRQSLGQGLEFLIYFQGNSAPDKSGLPSDRFSAERTGGSVSTLTIQRTQQEDSAVYLCASSLGTGNKQFFGPGTRLTVL.